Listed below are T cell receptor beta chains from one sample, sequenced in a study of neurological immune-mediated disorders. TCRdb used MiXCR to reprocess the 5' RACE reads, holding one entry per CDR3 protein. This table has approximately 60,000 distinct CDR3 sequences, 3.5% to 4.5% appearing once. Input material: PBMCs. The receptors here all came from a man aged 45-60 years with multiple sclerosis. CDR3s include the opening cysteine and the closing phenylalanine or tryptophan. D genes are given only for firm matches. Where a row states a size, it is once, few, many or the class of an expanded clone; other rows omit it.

CASSLTPTSTHLYGYTF | TGTGCCAGCAGTTTAACCCCGACTTCAACCCACCTCTATGGCTACACCTTC | TRBJ1-2 | many | TRBV12-3/TRBV12-4 | -
CASNQRRSEKLFF | TGTGCCAGTAATCAGCGACGGAGTGAAAAACTGTTTTTT | TRBJ1-4 | few | TRBV19 | -
CASSEYGNTDTQYF | TGTGCCAGCAGTGAATACGGGAACACAGATACGCAGTATTTT | TRBJ2-3 | - | TRBV25-1 | -
CASSLTRPGGTEAFF | TGTGCCAGCAGCTTGACCAGACCGGGAGGAACTGAAGCTTTCTTT | TRBJ1-1 | many | TRBV7-9 | -
CASSYFVFRGGTYNEQFF | TGTGCCAGCAGTTACTTCGTGTTTCGGGGGGGGACCTACAATGAGCAGTTCTTC | TRBJ2-1 | many | TRBV6-2/TRBV6-3 | TRBD2
CSAAYRTGEVDEQFF | TGCAGTGCTGCCTATCGGACAGGGGAGGTCGATGAGCAGTTCTTC | TRBJ2-1 | many | TRBV20-1 | TRBD1
CASSLGRRPGANVLTF | TGTGCCAGCAGCTTAGGTAGACGACCCGGGGCCAACGTCCTGACTTTC | TRBJ2-6 | many | TRBV7-8 | -
CSALRGPYYNSPLHF | TGCAGTGCTCTGAGGGGACCATACTATAATTCACCCCTCCACTTT | TRBJ1-6 | many | TRBV20-1 | -
CASSASGDGYNEQFF | TGTGCCAGCAGCGCCAGCGGGGACGGGTACAATGAGCAGTTCTTC | TRBJ2-1 | few | TRBV9 | TRBD2
CASSPSMGLLVDTQYF | TGTGCCAGCAGTCCGTCTATGGGACTGTTGGTCGATACGCAGTATTTT | TRBJ2-3 | many | TRBV12-3/TRBV12-4 | -
CASSLAWVKAKKIQYF | TGCGCCAGCAGCTTGGCCTGGGTGAAGGCCAAAAAAATTCAGTACTTC | TRBJ2-4 | few | TRBV5-1 | -
CASSVESSGDRVRGYTF | TGTGCCAGCAGCGTAGAATCATCGGGGGACAGGGTTAGGGGCTACACCTTC | TRBJ1-2 | many | TRBV9 | TRBD1
CASSVGGSPLHF | TGTGCCAGCAGCGTAGGTGGATCACCCCTCCACTTT | TRBJ1-6 | many | TRBV9 | -
CASSLTIDTQYF | TGTGCCAGCAGCCTAACTATTGATACGCAGTATTTT | TRBJ2-3 | many | TRBV5-6 | -
CASSYGPNYEQYF | TGTGCCAGCAGTTACGGTCCCAACTACGAGCAGTACTTC | TRBJ2-7 | many | TRBV6-5 | -
CSASATPNTQYF | TGCAGTGCTAGTGCGACTCCAAATACGCAGTATTTT | TRBJ2-3 | once | TRBV20-1 | -
CSALGTEYNYGYTF | TGCAGCGCATTGGGGACCGAATATAACTATGGCTACACCTTC | TRBJ1-2 | many | TRBV29-1 | -
CASSLPGTNTEAFF | TGCGCCAGCAGCCTTCCGGGAACGAACACTGAAGCTTTCTTT | TRBJ1-1 | few | TRBV5-1 | -
CASSARDLLSPLHF | TGTGCCAGCAGCGCTCGGGACCTATTATCACCCCTCCACTTT | TRBJ1-6 | many | TRBV14 | -
CASSLGLAITNEKLFF | TGCGCCAGCAGCTTGGGGCTGGCTATAACTAATGAAAAACTGTTTTTT | TRBJ1-4 | many | TRBV5-1 | -
CASSLGRPYGYTF | TGCGCCAGCAGCTTGGGCCGACCCTATGGCTACACCTTC | TRBJ1-2 | many | TRBV5-1 | -
CASSTDPNTGELFF | TGCGCCAGCAGCACCGATCCGAACACCGGGGAGCTGTTTTTT | TRBJ2-2 | many | TRBV5-1 | -
CASSAGGLDTQYF | TGTGCCAGCTCCGCGGGGGGCTTGGATACGCAGTATTTT | TRBJ2-3 | many | TRBV6-5 | TRBD2
CSARWDRGLPEAFF | TGCAGTGCTAGGTGGGACAGGGGGCTCCCCGAAGCTTTCTTT | TRBJ1-1 | many | TRBV20-1 | TRBD1